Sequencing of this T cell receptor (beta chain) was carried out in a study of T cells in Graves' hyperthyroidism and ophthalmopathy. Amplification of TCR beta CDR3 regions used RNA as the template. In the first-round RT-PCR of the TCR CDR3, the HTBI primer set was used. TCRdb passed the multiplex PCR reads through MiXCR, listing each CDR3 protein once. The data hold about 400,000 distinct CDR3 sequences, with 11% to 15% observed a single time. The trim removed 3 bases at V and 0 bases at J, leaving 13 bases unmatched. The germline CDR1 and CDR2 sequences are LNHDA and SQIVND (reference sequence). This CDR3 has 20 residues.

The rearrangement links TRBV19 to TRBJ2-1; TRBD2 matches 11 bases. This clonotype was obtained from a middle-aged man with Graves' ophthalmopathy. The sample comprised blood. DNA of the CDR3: TGTGCCAGTAGTATGGTGAGACTAGCGGGGAGGGGGAACTCCTACAATGAGCAGTTCTTC. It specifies CASSMVRLAGRGNSYNEQFF.